The source of this TCR beta chain is a study of OX40 agonist ivuxolimab in advanced cancers. Study as a whole: An agonistic anti-OX40 (CD134) antibody, ivuxolimab, was used to treat the patients. Dose-escalation patients' cancers were hepatocellular carcinoma, melanoma, renal cell or head and neck cancer.

Here immunoSEQ multiplex PCR was the method, and the copy in TCRdb shows in-frame clones only, minus some. The profile shows about 46,000 clones, around 90% of them singletons. This clone was seen a few times. The CDR3 length is 13 residues. V was clipped by 0 bases and J by 2 bases, with 6 bases between them. The germline gives CDR1 SGDLS, CDR2 YYNGEE. This specimen was CD4+ or CD8+ T cells sorted from blood, taken in a trial of the OX40 agonist ivuxolimab. The V gene is TRBV9, the J gene TRBJ2-7; D gene ambiguous. This receptor was obtained from an adult with an advanced solid tumor such as melanoma, head and neck, liver or kidney cancer. The CDR3 spells CASSVGAPYEQYF. CDR3 nucleotide sequence: TGTGCCAGCAGCGTAGGAGCGCCCTACGAGCAGTACTTC.